This paragraph covers one T cell receptor (beta chain) sequence. No antigen is known for it. This specimen belongs to a study of cytomegalovirus exposure and HLA in healthy donors. The germline gives CDR1 LNHDA, CDR2 SQIVND (reference sequence). The CDR3 spans 16 residues. V lost 5 bases and J 1 base, leaving 16 bases between the germline ends. The PCR was carried out with 60 Vbeta primers and 13 Jbeta primers. TCRdb's table, derived via immunoSEQ multiplex PCR, lists solely in-frame clones and lacks some. The sample includes about 170,000 clones, 70% to 90% of them seen just once. Study results and limitations: Associated with cytomegalovirus, according to the listing, were some 180 TCR beta chains. The classifier was said to identify cytomegalovirus status with high specificity and sensitivity.

This receptor was taken from a man between 25 and 39 years old in good health and CMV-seropositive. The material sequenced was PBMCs. The V gene is TRBV19, the J gene TRBJ2-3; tentatively, D is TRBD1 (6 bases). The DNA for the CDR3 is TGTGCCAGTAGTCCCACAGGGAGAGGTGGCACAGATACGCAGTATTTT. Its translation is CASSPTGRGGTDTQYF.